Below, 12 T cell receptor beta chains from the same sample are listed, as sequenced in a study of blood T cell repertoires in COVID-19. Here immunoSEQ multiplex PCR was the method, and the copy in TCRdb shows in-frame clones only, minus some. In the table there are over 250,000 clones, 89% of which are singletons. Sequencing used PBMCs or T cells enriched from blood (not recorded which). These receptor sequences come from a woman aged 60 to 75 who had recovered from COVID-19.

This clone was detected only a few times. This chain links TRBV28 with TRBJ2-2, with TRBD1 matching over 9 bases. V was clipped by 6 bases and J by 3 bases; unmatched bases: 20. The CDR3 is made up of 20 amino acids. The germline V gene has CDR1 MDHEN and CDR2 SYDVKM. CDR3 nucleotide sequence: TGTGCCAGCAGCACACCCGGGACAGGGAGTTCTTTTTTCTACACCGGGGAGCTGTTTTTT. Residues: CASSTPGTGSSFFYTGELFF.

V and J are TRBV14 and TRBJ1-2; no definite D call. The CDR3 consists of 14 residues. Germline-derived CDR1 and CDR2 are SGHDN and FVKESK. V lost 4 bases and J lost 3, with 12 bases in between. The CDR3 protein is CASSRSRGDYGYTF. As DNA, the CDR3 is TGTGCCAGCAGCCGCAGCCGGGGTGACTATGGCTACACCTTC.

This sequence joins TRBV2 and TRBJ2-5; 12 bases are a match to TRBD2. Germline V gives CDR1 SNHLY, CDR2 FYNNEI. The CDR3 has 15 residues. The trim removed 4 bases at V and 3 bases at J, leaving 3 bases unmatched. The CDR3 loop reads CASSGTSGAEETQYF. In nucleotides, the CDR3 is TGTGCCAGCAGTGGGACTAGCGGGGCGGAAGAGACCCAGTACTTC.

V gene TRBV5-1 combines with J gene TRBJ2-3, with TRBD2 identical over 8 bases. Germline V gene data show CDR1 as SGHRS and CDR2 as YFSETQ. This CDR3 has 14 amino acids. The ends lost 4 bases at V and 3 bases at J; junction bases unmatched: 4. Here the CDR3 reads CASSPGLATDTQYF. The CDR3 DNA follows: TGCGCCAGCAGCCCAGGACTAGCTACAGATACGCAGTATTTT.

This chain's CDR3 is CSVEGLNIYNEQFF. The CDR3 DNA is TGCAGCGTTGAGGGACTAAACATTTACAATGAGCAGTTCTTC. This chain connects TRBV29-1 to TRBJ2-1, with 7 bases that match TRBD2. Looked up from germline, CDR1 is SQVTM and CDR2 is ANQGSEA. The CDR3 runs 14 residues. The ends lost 3 bases at V and 4 bases at J; junction bases unmatched: 6.

This rearrangement joins TRBV29-1 to TRBJ2-7; 8 bases fit TRBD2. CDR1 SQVTM and CDR2 ANQGSEA come from the germline V gene. The CDR3 covers 14 residues. With V trimmed by 0 bases and J by 3 bases, 4 bases remained unmatched. CDR3 DNA sequence: TGCAGCGTTGAAGATACTAGCGGAAACTACGAGCAGTACTTC. This translates into CSVEDTSGNYEQYF.

Details on this clone: The sample contains more than one DNA sequence encoding this CDR3. J is TRBJ1-4 and V is TRBV2, with D maybe TRBD1 (6 bases). V was shortened by 6 bases and J by 4 bases, with 12 bases between the two germline ends. The CDR3 has 14 amino acids. CDR1 and CDR2 (germline): SNHLY, FYNNEI. The CDR3 coding sequence is TGTGCCAGCAGCCTAGGACAGAGTAATGAAAAACTGTTTTTT. Protein sequence: CASSLGQSNEKLFF.

The rearrangement joins TRBV2 to TRBJ1-1, with 8 nucleotides matching TRBD1. Germline loops: CDR1 SNHLY, CDR2 FYNNEI. Germline trimming cut 4 bases from V and 5 bases from J; bases unmatched to any gene: 3. The CDR3 totals 13 residues. The CDR3 loop reads CASSVGQGTEAFF. In nucleotides, the CDR3 is TGTGCCAGCAGTGTAGGACAGGGAACTGAAGCTTTCTTT.

The chain joins TRBV7-8 to TRBJ1-1; D is undetermined. Trimming removed 2 bases from V and 3 bases from J, with 7 bases in between. This CDR3 is built from 13 residues. Germline assignment: CDR1 SGHVS and CDR2 FQNEAQ. CDR3 DNA: TGTGCCAGCAGCTTACTACAGTACACTGAAGCTTTCTTT. Translating gives CASSLLQYTEAFF.

Turning to this clone: This sample includes further DNA sequences coding for the same CDR3. The chain uses TRBV28 and TRBJ1-1; D is unclear. The CDR3 is made up of 12 amino acids. V shed 5 bases and J shed 5 bases, with 9 bases lying between them. In germline, CDR1 is MDHEN, CDR2 SYDVKM. The CDR3 loop reads CASSPGGTEAFF. CDR3 DNA sequence: TGTGCCAGCAGTCCCGGAGGGACTGAAGCTTTCTTT.

This rearrangement joins TRBV21-1 to TRBJ2-1; the table assigns TRBD2, which was not confirmed against the DNA. TRBV21-1 is a listed pseudogene. The CDR3 contains 15 residues. CDR3 bases: TGTGCCAGCAGCACCGGGACTAGCGGGAGGGTTGAGCAGTTCTTC. Protein product: CASSTGTSGRVEQFF.

This rearrangement joins TRBV6-1 to TRBJ2-7; D gene ambiguous. The ends were cut back, 0 bases at V and 1 base at J, with 13 bases in the middle. The CDR3 extends over 16 amino acids. Germline values: CDR1 MNHNS, CDR2 SASEGT. CDR3 nucleotides: TGTGCCAGCAGTGAAGCGGCAGGCCAAAGATCCTACGAGCAGTACTTC. Protein sequence: CASSEAAGQRSYEQYF.